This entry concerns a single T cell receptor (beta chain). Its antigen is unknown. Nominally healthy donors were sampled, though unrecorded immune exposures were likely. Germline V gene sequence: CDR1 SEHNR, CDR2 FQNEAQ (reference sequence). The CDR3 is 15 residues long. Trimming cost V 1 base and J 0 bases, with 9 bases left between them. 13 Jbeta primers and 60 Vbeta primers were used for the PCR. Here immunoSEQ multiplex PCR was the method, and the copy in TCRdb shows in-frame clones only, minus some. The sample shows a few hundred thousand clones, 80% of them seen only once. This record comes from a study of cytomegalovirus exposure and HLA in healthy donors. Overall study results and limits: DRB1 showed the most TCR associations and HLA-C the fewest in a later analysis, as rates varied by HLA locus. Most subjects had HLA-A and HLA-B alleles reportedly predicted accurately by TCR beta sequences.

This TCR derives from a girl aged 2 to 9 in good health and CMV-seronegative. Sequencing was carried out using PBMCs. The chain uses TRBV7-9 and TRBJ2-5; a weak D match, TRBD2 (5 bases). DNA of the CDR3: TGTGCCAGCAGCTTAGTGGCCGGGGACCAAGAGACCCAGTACTTC. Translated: CASSLVAGDQETQYF.